The clone carrying this T cell receptor (beta chain) was picked up many times. Its matching antigen is unknown. Until they underwent thyroid surgery, no patient had received any treatment. The data were taken from a study of metastatic and nonmetastatic thyroid tumors. At the level of the study: Blood and tumor or nodule tissue repertoires from malignant and benign thyroid patients were compared. Broader study findings: Patients with malignant thyroid tumors reportedly had significantly higher TCR beta diversity than those with benign nodules, in blood and tumor.

Authors' analysis steps: Researchers built a distant-metastasis classifier for papillary thyroid cancer that drew on CDR3 differences across clinicopathological groups. TCRdb reanalyzed the PCR reads with MiXCR. TCRdb, not the authors, supplied the V and J calls. In the table there are roughly 28,000 clones, less than 25% of which are singletons. V lost 1 base and J lost 3, with 4 bases in between. The CDR3 runs to 14 residues. Germline V gives CDR1 SGHTA, CDR2 FQGNSA. The sequence was obtained from a female donor with papillary thyroid cancer or a benign thyroid nodule (not recorded which). Some clones in this sample may be carry-over from other donors' samples. This chain joins TRBV7-2 and TRBJ2-6; D gene uncertain. Sequenced: blood. This chain's CDR3 is CASSLGIGANVLTF. CDR3 in DNA: TGTGCCAGCAGCTTAGGGATTGGGGCCAACGTCCTGACTTTC.